This T cell receptor beta chain was retrieved from a study of cytomegalovirus exposure and HLA in healthy donors. About the research overall: One earlier analysis, a look at roughly 170 million T cells, found some 100 million unique TCR beta sequences.

Comments on this clone: Its cognate antigen is unknown.

The study, taken as a whole, reports: Specific recognition of CMV antigens was confirmed in vitro for a few chains (all CMV-associated). Most TCR beta V segments were productive about 90% or about 30% of the time in an earlier analysis.

Primers included in the PCR were 60 Vbeta and 13 Jbeta primers. Method: immunoSEQ multiplex PCR; TCRdb's copy keeps in-frame clones and lacks some. The repertoire holds some 110,000 clones, with over 60% as singletons. J lost 6 bases, V lost 8 bases, and 4 bases had no gene match. Looked up from germline, CDR1 is SNHLY and CDR2 is FYNNEI. The CDR3 runs 13 residues. The specimen was PBMCs. This sequence joins TRBV2 and TRBJ2-4; 10 nucleotides agree with TRBD1. The sequence came from a woman aged 40 to 50 in good health and CMV-seropositive. This chain's CDR3 is CASGRDRGNIQYF. The CDR3 region has the DNA TGTGCCAGCGGCCGGGACAGGGGAAACATTCAGTACTTC. Full variable domain (outside the CDR3, taken from reference TRBV2 and TRBJ2-4): EPEVTQTPSHQVTQMGQEVILRCVPISNHLYFYWYRQILGQKVEFLVSFYNNEISEKSEIFDDQFSVERPDGSNFTLKIRSTKLEDSAMYFCASGRDRGNIQYFGAGTRLSVL.